This T cell receptor (beta chain) was recorded in a study of cytomegalovirus exposure and HLA in healthy donors. Study results and limitations: In a later analysis, V- and J-gene trimming of beta chains associated with a DCLRE1C missense variant, replicated independently. An analysis was carried out later, and it reportedly showed fewer N-insertions in an Asian-associated ancestry cluster than the 666-donor mean.

Trimming pared 0 bases from V and 4 bases from J, leaving 7 bases between. Germline assignment: CDR1 SGHDT and CDR2 YYEEEE. The CDR3 is 13 residues long. PCR amplification relied on 60 Vbeta primers (plus 13 Jbeta primers). Authors' data handling: The authors later counted 70 million to 85 million unique TCR beta chains, 9.5 million to 11 million of them shared. TCRdb's table, derived via immunoSEQ multiplex PCR, lists solely in-frame clones and lacks some. The V and J calls and the clone size are those of that table, but D and trimming were determined from the DNA. Recorded here are tens of thousands of clones; the top ten clones represent over 3%. Points on this clone: The antigen is unknown.

The sequence came from a female donor in good health and CMV-seropositive. The gene calls are TRBV5-6 and TRBJ1-2; a possible D gene is TRBD1 (5 bases). Sequencing input: PBMCs. The CDR3 DNA sequence: TGTGCCAGCAGCTTGGTGACAGCCTATGGCTACACCTTC. Protein product: CASSLVTAYGYTF.